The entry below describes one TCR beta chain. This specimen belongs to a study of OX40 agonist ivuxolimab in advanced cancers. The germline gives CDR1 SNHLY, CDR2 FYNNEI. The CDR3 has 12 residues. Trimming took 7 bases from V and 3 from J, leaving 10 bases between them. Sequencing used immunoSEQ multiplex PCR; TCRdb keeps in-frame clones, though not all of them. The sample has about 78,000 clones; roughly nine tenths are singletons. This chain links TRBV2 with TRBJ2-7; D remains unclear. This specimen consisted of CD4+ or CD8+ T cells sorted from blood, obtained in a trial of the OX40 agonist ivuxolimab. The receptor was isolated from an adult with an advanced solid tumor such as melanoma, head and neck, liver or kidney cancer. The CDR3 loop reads CASTRTHYEQYF. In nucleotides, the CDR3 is TGTGCCAGCACCCGGACCCACTACGAGCAGTACTTC.